One sample yielded the 30 T cell receptor beta chains listed below, sequenced in a study of blood T cell repertoires in COVID-19. Sequencing used immunoSEQ multiplex PCR; TCRdb keeps in-frame clones, though not all of them. This table holds around 250,000 clones, 85% to 90% found once. The sequencing input was peripheral blood. The receptors derive from a man aged 60 to 75 with acute or convalescent COVID-19.

This chain connects TRBV6-6 to TRBJ2-4; maybe TRBD1 (6 bases). CDR1 is MNHNY, CDR2 SVGAGI, per germline (reference sequence). The length of the CDR3 is 14 residues. V lost 4 bases and J 8 bases, leaving 15 bases between the germline ends. CDR3 in DNA: TGTGCCAGCAGTTTGAGACAGGCCCCCGACATTCAGTACTTC. Translated: CASSLRQAPDIQYF.

This clone was seen only a few times. The CDR3 coding sequence is TGTGCCAGTAGTCTACGGACAGTGAACACTGAAGCTTTCTTT. Amino acids: CASSLRTVNTEAFF. V usage is TRBV19 and J usage is TRBJ1-1, with D perhaps matching TRBD1 (6 bases). Trimming stripped 5 bases from V and 0 bases from J, with 10 bases between. Per the germline V gene, CDR1 is LNHDA and CDR2 is SQIVND (reference sequence). The CDR3 consists of 14 residues.

The chain carries TRBV4-3 and TRBJ2-1; 9 nucleotides agree with TRBD2. This CDR3 is 15 amino acids long. After removal of 2 bases from V and 6 bases from J, the junction contained 5 bases not matched to a gene. The V gene's germline CDR1 is LGHNA and CDR2 YSLEER. CDR3 in amino acids: CASSQSGRSGNEQFF. Written as DNA, the CDR3 is TGCGCCAGCAGCCAAAGCGGGAGGTCGGGCAATGAGCAGTTCTTC.

The rearrangement joins TRBV28 to TRBJ1-5, with 11 bases fitting TRBD1. The CDR3 sequence is 16 residues long. Unmatched junction bases numbered 9, after V lost 6 bases and J lost 5 bases. Per germline, CDR1 MDHEN and CDR2 SYDVKM. CDR3 sequence reads: CASRARGQGADQPQHF. CDR3 nucleotide sequence: TGTGCCAGCAGGGCCCGAGGACAGGGGGCCGATCAGCCCCAGCATTTT.

The V call is TRBV29-1, the J call TRBJ2-1; 13 bases are shared with TRBD2. Germline V lookup: CDR1 SQVTM, CDR2 ANQGSEA. After removal of 6 bases from V and 2 bases from J, the junction contained 4 bases not matched to a gene. This CDR3 is built from 15 residues. CDR3 in DNA: TGCAGCGTAGGGGGACTAGCGGGACCCTACAATGAGCAGTTCTTC. Its protein is CSVGGLAGPYNEQFF.

The chain recombines TRBV18 with TRBJ1-5; 7 bases line up with TRBD1. Per the germline V gene, CDR1 is KGHSH and CDR2 is LQKENI. There are 13 residues in the CDR3. V shed 6 bases, J shed 6 bases, and the junction held 5 bases outside the gene matches. The CDR3 nucleotides read TGTGCCAGCTCCGAGGAGGGGGCTCAGCCCCAGCATTTT. The encoded protein is CASSEEGAQPQHF.

V gene TRBV4-2 combines with J gene TRBJ2-1, with 9 bases identical to TRBD2. The V gene's germline CDR1 is LGHNA and CDR2 YNFKEQ. V trimming: 0 bases; J trimming: 2 bases; junction bases outside the gene matches: 8. The CDR3 is made up of 18 amino acids. The CDR3 DNA follows: TGTGCCAGCAGCCAAGATTTGGCCGGACTAGCGACCTACAATGAGCAGTTCTTC. This translates into CASSQDLAGLATYNEQFF.

The rearrangement uses TRBV30 and TRBJ2-7; 10 bases map to TRBD2. The V and J ends lost 3 bases and 0 bases, in that order; junction bases with no gene match: 5. The CDR3 loop spans 15 amino acids. Germline assignment: CDR1 GTSNPN and CDR2 SVGIG (reference sequence). The CDR3: CAWRRLAGDSYEQYF. The CDR3 nucleotides are TGTGCCTGGAGGAGGCTAGCGGGAGACTCCTACGAGCAGTACTTC.

This chain uses TRBV5-6 with TRBJ1-2; 7 bases fit TRBD1. The CDR3 consists of 15 residues. V lost 4 bases to trimming and J lost 5 bases; unmatched junction nucleotides: 11. Germline V gene lookup returns CDR1 SGHDT and CDR2 YYEEEE. CDR3 nucleotides: TGTGCCAGCAGCCGAGACAGGGCCCCATCATATGGCTACACCTTC. It yields the protein CASSRDRAPSYGYTF.

This chain links TRBV11-2 with TRBJ2-7; 12 positions agree with TRBD2. This CDR3 has 15 amino acids. Germline V lookup: CDR1 SGHAT, CDR2 FQNNGV. The ends lost 6 bases at V and 3 bases at J; junction bases unmatched: 6. CDR3 nucleotides: TGTGCCAGCAGGCTAGCGGGAGGGCCGTTCTACGAGCAGTACTTC. Translation gives CASRLAGGPFYEQYF.

The chain uses TRBV7-2 and TRBJ2-4; TRBD2 matches 8 bases. V was clipped by 3 bases and J by 8 bases; unmatched bases: 6. CDR1 is SGHTA, CDR2 FQGNSA, per germline. This CDR3 is 14 amino acids long. The CDR3: CASSFGGDIDIQYF. The CDR3 DNA follows: TGTGCCAGCAGCTTCGGGGGGGATATCGACATTCAGTACTTC.

The gene calls are TRBV6-4 and TRBJ2-3; a possible D gene is TRBD2 (5 bases). The CDR3 runs 14 residues. The germline gives CDR1 MRHNA, CDR2 SNTAGT. V dropped 6 bases and J dropped 0 bases, with 10 bases sitting between them. CDR3 sequence (DNA): TGTGCCAGCAGGGCCGGACTCAGCACAGATACGCAGTATTTT. Its protein product is CASRAGLSTDTQYF.

This clone showed up just once. A read error may account for a junction end that differs from germline. The rearrangement links TRBV15 to TRBJ2-1, with TRBD1 matching over 9 bases. Per the germline V gene, CDR1 is LNHNV and CDR2 is YYDKDF (reference sequence). The CDR3 has 20 amino acids. The CDR3 DNA follows: TGTGCCACCAGCAGAGATAGAGTGAGTGGGGACAGGGCCTCCGACAATGAGCAGTTCTTC. Its translation is CATSRDRVSGDRASDNEQFF. The full variable domain, in which reference TRBV15 and TRBJ2-1 provide the parts outside the CDR3, is DAMVIQNPRYQVTQFGKPVTLSCSQTLNHNVMYWYQQKSSQAPKLLFHYYDKDFNNEADTPDNFQSRRPNTSFCFLDIRSPGLGDTAMYLCATSRDRVSGDRASDNEQFFGPGTRLTVL.

This chain links TRBV28 with TRBJ1-5, with 8 bases aligning to TRBD1. The CDR3 is 14 amino acids. CDR1 and CDR2 from the germline V gene are MDHEN and SYDVKM. The V gene end was trimmed by 6 bases and the J gene end by 7 bases; junction bases not matched to a gene: 8. CDR3 sequence reads: CASSFGQGRQPQHF. The CDR3 nucleotides read TGTGCCAGCAGCTTTGGACAGGGCCGGCAGCCCCAGCATTTT.

This sequence joins TRBV4-3 and TRBJ2-1; 7 nucleotides match TRBD2. This CDR3 has 17 residues. The germline CDR1 and CDR2 sequences are LGHNA and YSLEER. Trimming at V came to 3 bases and at J to 0 bases, leaving 8 bases not matched to a gene. As DNA, the CDR3 is TGCGCCAGCAGCCAGGCCGGTAGCGGGTTCTCCTACAATGAGCAGTTCTTC. Its translation: CASSQAGSGFSYNEQFF.

The V call is TRBV3-1 (or the pseudogene TRBV3-2), the J call TRBJ1-3; 10 bases fit TRBD1. The germline CDR1 and CDR2 sequences are LGHDT and YNNKEL (reference sequence). The CDR3 runs to 18 residues. V was clipped by 4 bases and J by 7 bases; unmatched bases: 16. The CDR3 DNA is TGTGCCAGCAGCCCATACCAAGGGACAGGGGCTATTGTGAACACCATATATTTT. Protein product: CASSPYQGTGAIVNTIYF.

This chain connects TRBV28 to TRBJ1-2; D perhaps matches TRBD1 (6 bases). The V end lost 2 bases, the J end lost 4 bases, and 11 bases lay between the germline ends. CDR3 length: 14 amino acids. Germline V gene data show CDR1 as MDHEN and CDR2 as SYDVKM. The CDR3 coding sequence is TGTGCCAGCAGTTTACAAGACAGGCTCTATGGCTACACCTTC. Amino acids: CASSLQDRLYGYTF.

This clone came up a few times. The CDR3 here is CASRNRDPGGYGYTF. The CDR3 DNA follows: TGTGCCAGCAGAAACCGGGACCCCGGGGGCTATGGCTACACCTTC. The rearrangement joins TRBV6-5 to TRBJ1-2; TRBD1 might be the D (5 bases). V dropped 6 bases and J dropped 4 bases, with 18 bases sitting between them. CDR3 size: 15 residues. Germline V gives CDR1 MNHEY, CDR2 SVGAGI.

This clone was counted only a few times. This sequence joins TRBV3-1 (or the pseudogene TRBV3-2) and TRBJ1-2, with TRBD1 matching over 7 bases. This CDR3 region has 15 residues. Germline V gene lookup returns CDR1 LGHDT and CDR2 YNNKEL (reference sequence). V gave up 1 base and J gave up 5 bases; unmatched junction bases: 7. CDR3 nucleotide sequence: TGTGCCAGCAGCCAAGGACAGGGTTCTCGTTATGGCTACACCTTC. It is translated as CASSQGQGSRYGYTF.

This chain links TRBV3-1 (or the pseudogene TRBV3-2) with TRBJ2-2; D is uncertain. Trimming cost V 4 bases and J 6 bases, with 12 bases left between them. CDR3 length equals 14 residues. In germline, CDR1 is LGHDT, CDR2 YNNKEL (reference sequence). Here the CDR3 DNA reads TGTGCCAGCAGCCTCAAGCGAACGTCCGGGGAGCTGTTTTTT. This sequence encodes CASSLKRTSGELFF.

The J gene is TRBJ1-6, the V gene TRBV27; D call uncertain. Between the trimmed V and J ends, which lost 5 bases and 7 bases, there was a span of 18 bases. The CDR3 loop spans 16 amino acids. The germline V gene encodes CDR1 MNHEY and CDR2 SMNVEV (reference sequence). The CDR3 here is CASSPSRTEGNSPLHF. In DNA form, the CDR3 reads TGTGCCAGCAGTCCCTCCCGAACAGAGGGCAATTCACCCCTCCACTTT.

V is TRBV4-2 and J is TRBJ1-2; TRBD1 matches 9 bases. In germline, CDR1 is LGHNA, CDR2 YNFKEQ. This CDR3 has 14 amino acids. V lost 7 bases to trimming and J lost 4 bases; unmatched junction nucleotides: 7. The CDR3 bases are TGTGCCAGCATTCCGGGACAGGGCACCTATGGCTACACCTTC. Translated, it gives CASIPGQGTYGYTF.

In its sample, this clone was seen once. The CDR3 DNA sequence: TGTGCCAGCAGCTTACAGGCAGGGAACAATCAGCCCCAGCATTTT. Residues: CASSLQAGNNQPQHF. The rearrangement uses TRBV7-2 and TRBJ1-5; a weak D match, TRBD1 (5 bases). V lost 2 bases, J lost 3 bases, and 11 bases lay in between. CDR3 size: 15 residues. Germline CDR1 reads SGHTA; CDR2 reads FQGNSA.

J is TRBJ2-1 and V is TRBV4-2, with 7 bases matching TRBD2. Looked up from germline, CDR1 is LGHNA and CDR2 is YNFKEQ. The CDR3 totals 13 residues. V gave up 4 bases and J gave up 6 bases; unmatched junction bases: 3. For the CDR3, the DNA is TGTGCCAGCAGCCTCGGACTAGGCAATGAGCAGTTCTTC. It encodes CASSLGLGNEQFF.

This clone was seen a few times. The CDR3: CASSSLVRGTEGEQYF. In DNA form, the CDR3 reads TGTGCCAGCAGCTCCTTAGTACGTGGGACGGAGGGCGAGCAGTACTTC. The V call is TRBV11-2, the J call TRBJ2-7; TRBD2 is a possible D gene (6 bases). Trimming took off 4 bases at V and 6 bases at J, with 22 bases between the two ends. The CDR3 covers 16 residues. From germline, CDR1 is SGHAT and CDR2 FQNNGV. Filled out from reference TRBV11-2 and TRBJ2-7, the complete variable domain reads EAGVAQSPRYKIIEKRQSVAFWCNPISGHATLYWYQQILGQGPKLLIQFQNNGVVDDSQLPKDRFSAERLKGVDSTLKIQPAKLEDSAVYLCASSSLVRGTEGEQYFGPGTRLTVT.

The rearrangement joins TRBV10-3 to TRBJ1-6; a weak D match, TRBD1 (5 bases). Trimming pared 3 bases from V and 8 bases from J, leaving 14 bases between. This CDR3 has 15 amino acids. From germline, CDR1 is ENHRY and CDR2 SYGVKD. CDR3 in DNA: TGTGCCATCAGTGACTGGGGGGGAAAGGATTCACCCCTCCACTTT. This encodes CAISDWGGKDSPLHF.

This clone was recorded only once. The rearrangement joins TRBV7-9 to TRBJ1-2; 7 bases map to TRBD1. V lost 3 bases to trimming and J lost 5 bases; unmatched junction nucleotides: 3. CDR1 is SEHNR and CDR2 is FQNEAQ in the germline V gene (reference sequence). The CDR3 extends over 13 amino acids. CDR3 sequence reads: CASSFGQDYGYTF. In nucleotides, the CDR3 is TGTGCCAGCAGCTTCGGACAGGATTATGGCTACACCTTC. Using reference TRBV7-9 and TRBJ1-2 for the parts outside the CDR3, the full variable domain is DTGVSQNPRHKITKRGQNVTFRCDPISEHNRLYWYRQTLGQGPEFLTYFQNEAQLEKSRLLSDRFSAERPKGSFSTLEIQRTEQGDSAMYLCASSFGQDYGYTFGSGTRLTVV.

The chain couples TRBV4-2 to TRBJ2-5; 14 bases line up with TRBD2. CDR1 and CDR2 from the germline V gene are LGHNA and YNFKEQ. This CDR3 has 20 residues. V lost 1 base and J lost 3; bases outside the gene matches: 13. In DNA, the CDR3 is TGTGCCAGCAGCCAAGCCCAAACCGGGACTAGCGGGAGCGGGGAAGAGACCCAGTACTTC. Protein sequence: CASSQAQTGTSGSGEETQYF.

This clone has only one observation. The V call is TRBV6-1, the J call TRBJ1-2; D remains ambiguous. CDR1 and CDR2 (germline): MNHNS, SASEGT. V lost 3 bases, J lost 4 bases, and 12 bases lay in between. The CDR3 is 14 residues long. Written as DNA, the CDR3 is TGTGCCAGCAGTGACCTTATAGGACTCTATGGCTACACCTTC. As protein: CASSDLIGLYGYTF.

The chain combines TRBV27 with TRBJ2-1, with no clear D. This CDR3 region has 15 residues. V lost 6 bases to trimming and J lost 0 bases, with 12 bases between them. Germline loops: CDR1 MNHEY, CDR2 SMNVEV (reference sequence). This CDR3 is CASSHQRSSYNEQFF. DNA for the CDR3: TGTGCCAGCAGCCATCAGCGCAGCTCCTACAATGAGCAGTTCTTC.